Listed below are T cell receptor beta chains from one sample, sequenced in a study of cytomegalovirus exposure and HLA in healthy donors. The protocol was immunoSEQ multiplex PCR, while the TCRdb copy is restricted to in-frame clones and leaves out a portion. The sample comprises 150,000 or so clones, roughly 80% of which are singletons, and approximately 4% rests with the top ten. Material: PBMCs. The receptors were sampled from a woman in her thirties or forties in good health and CMV-seronegative. CDR3s include the opening cysteine and the closing phenylalanine or tryptophan. D genes are given only for firm matches. The listing skips clone size in some rows; elsewhere it reads once, few, many or a size class.

size,J,D,V,CDR3,DNA
-,TRBJ2-7,-,TRBV5-6,CASSSYLEYHEQYF,TGTGCCAGCAGCTCCTACCTAGAATACCACGAGCAGTACTTC
-,TRBJ2-7,-,TRBV4-1,CASSQGSTSTYEQYF,TGCGCCAGCAGCCAAGGGAGTACCTCCACCTACGAGCAGTACTTC
-,TRBJ2-2,-,TRBV7-6,CASSLKLIANTGELFF,TGTGCCAGCAGCTTAAAACTCATCGCGAACACCGGGGAGCTGTTTTTT
-,TRBJ2-2,-,TRBV7-8,CASSFGLSGYTGELFF,TGTGCCAGCAGCTTCGGATTGTCAGGGTACACCGGGGAGCTGTTTTTT
-,TRBJ2-3,-,TRBV9,CASSGWGRPDTQYF,TGTGCCAGCAGCGGATGGGGGAGGCCAGATACGCAGTATTTT
-,TRBJ2-7,-,TRBV11-2,CASSWTDLSGEQYF,TGTGCCAGCAGCTGGACGGACCTTTCGGGGGAGCAGTACTTC
-,TRBJ1-1,-,TRBV7-9,CASSLGLAEAFF,TGTGCCAGCAGCTTAGGACTAGCTGAAGCTTTCTTT
-,TRBJ2-6,TRBD1,TRBV4-1,CASSQERDRGYSGANVLTF,TGCGCCAGCAGCCAGGAACGGGACAGGGGGTACTCTGGGGCCAACGTCCTGACTTTC
-,TRBJ2-1,-,TRBV6-1,CASSGQPGQDYNEQFF,TGTGCCAGCAGTGGACAGCCGGGACAAGACTACAATGAGCAGTTCTTC
-,TRBJ1-6,-,TRBV2,CASSLRQANNSPLHF,TGTGCCAGCAGTCTACGGCAGGCCAATAATTCACCCCTCCACTTT
-,TRBJ2-1,-,TRBV28,CASSLPERHEQFF,TGTGCCAGCAGTTTACCAGAGCGCCATGAGCAGTTCTTC
-,TRBJ2-7,-,TRBV4-1,CASSQDLLYEQYF,TGCGCCAGCAGCCAAGATCTTCTATACGAGCAGTACTTC
-,TRBJ1-5,TRBD1,TRBV13,CASSQGQGVEPQHF,TGTGCCAGCAGCCAGGGACAGGGGGTAGAGCCCCAGCATTTT
-,TRBJ1-2,TRBD1,TRBV18,CASSPGQGANYGYTF,TGTGCCAGCTCACCAGGACAGGGGGCTAACTATGGCTACACCTTC
-,TRBJ2-7,TRBD1,TRBV5-1,CASSWDREGEQYF,TGCGCCAGCAGCTGGGACAGGGAAGGGGAGCAGTACTTC
-,TRBJ2-5,-,TRBV5-1,CASSLRGGGETQYF,TGCGCCAGCAGCTTGCGAGGGGGGGGAGAGACCCAGTACTTC
-,TRBJ2-6,-,TRBV27,CASSRGGSGANVLTF,TGTGCCAGCTCCAGAGGGGGCTCTGGGGCCAACGTCCTGACTTTC
few,TRBJ1-2,-,TRBV5-3,CARSVTRIIYGYTF,TGTGCCAGAAGCGTAACCAGGATAATCTATGGCTACACCTTC
few,TRBJ2-5,-,TRBV25-1,CASSDSRVIGETQYF,TGTGCCAGCAGTGACTCTCGGGTCATCGGGGAGACCCAGTACTTC
-,TRBJ2-1,TRBD2,TRBV7-7,CASSLRGLASDNEQFF,TGTGCTAGCAGCCTAAGGGGACTAGCGAGTGACAATGAGCAGTTCTTC
-,TRBJ2-5,TRBD1,TRBV7-2,CASSDRDRGSQETQYF,TGTGCCAGCAGCGACCGGGACAGGGGGAGCCAAGAGACCCAGTACTTC
-,TRBJ2-7,-,TRBV28,CASSMDYQLTYEQYF,TGTGCCAGCAGTATGGACTACCAGCTTACCTACGAGCAGTACTTC
-,TRBJ2-2,-,TRBV5-1,CASSFPGRGELFF,TGCGCCAGCAGCTTTCCGGGTAGAGGGGAGCTGTTTTTT
-,TRBJ1-4,TRBD1,TRBV7-8,CASSSAGTGSNEKLFF,TGTGCCAGCAGCTCCGCCGGGACAGGGTCTAATGAAAAACTGTTTTTT
-,TRBJ2-7,-,TRBV19,CASQGRAGEQYF,TGTGCCAGCCAAGGACGGGCGGGCGAGCAGTACTTC
-,TRBJ2-1,TRBD2,TRBV6-1,CASSESSGGARYNEQFF,TGTGCCAGCAGTGAATCTAGCGGGGGGGCACGGTACAATGAGCAGTTCTTC
-,TRBJ2-5,-,TRBV7-2,CASSLKVRSAETQYF,TGTGCCAGCAGCTTAAAGGTTCGAAGCGCGGAGACCCAGTACTTC
-,TRBJ2-7,-,TRBV7-8,CASSADSTFYEQYF,TGTGCCAGCAGCGCGGACAGCACGTTCTACGAGCAGTACTTC
-,TRBJ1-6,TRBD1,TRBV7-9,CASSSSGTGVNSPLHF,TGTGCCAGCAGCTCTAGTGGGACAGGGGTAAATTCACCCCTCCACTTT
-,TRBJ2-7,TRBD1,TRBV27,CASSRGDRVVGEQYF,TGTGCCAGCAGTCGGGGGGACAGGGTGGTGGGGGAGCAGTACTTC
-,TRBJ1-4,-,TRBV5-4,CASSLRDEKLFF,TGTGCCAGCAGCTTACGGGATGAAAAACTGTTTTTT
-,TRBJ1-4,-,TRBV2,CASSEGFRSDKKLFF,TGTGCCAGCAGTGAAGGGTTCAGGTCCGATAAAAAACTGTTTTTT
-,TRBJ1-1,-,TRBV11-2,CASSFSGVDTEAFF,TGTGCCAGCAGCTTTTCGGGGGTAGACACTGAAGCTTTCTTT
-,TRBJ1-1,-,TRBV5-1,CASSLGNWGVAFF,TGCGCCAGCAGCTTGGGAAACTGGGGGGTAGCTTTCTTT
-,TRBJ1-4,-,TRBV28,CASSLGAGGKLFF,TGTGCCAGCAGTTTGGGGGCGGGGGGGAAACTGTTTTTT
-,TRBJ2-3,-,TRBV7-2,CASSLRRAPDTQYF,TGTGCCAGCAGCTTAAGGCGGGCCCCAGATACGCAGTATTTT
-,TRBJ2-7,TRBD2,TRBV11-2,CASSLGNSGGSYEQYF,TGTGCCAGCAGCTTAGGTAATAGCGGGGGCTCCTACGAGCAGTACTTC
-,TRBJ2-7,-,TRBV11-3,CASSLEGGRGEEQYF,TGTGCCAGCAGCTTAGAGGGTGGCAGGGGGGAGGAGCAGTACTTC
once,TRBJ2-1,TRBD2,TRBV10-3,CAISDFGTRYNEQFF,TGTGCCATCAGTGATTTCGGGACTAGGTACAATGAGCAGTTCTTC
-,TRBJ2-5,-,TRBV4-2,CASSQDGPVQETQYF,TGTGCCAGCAGCCAAGATGGCCCCGTCCAAGAGACCCAGTACTTC
-,TRBJ2-3,TRBD2,TRBV5-4,CASSLAGSGGLTDTQYF,TGTGCCAGCAGCCTCGCGGGTAGCGGGGGGTTGACAGATACGCAGTATTTT